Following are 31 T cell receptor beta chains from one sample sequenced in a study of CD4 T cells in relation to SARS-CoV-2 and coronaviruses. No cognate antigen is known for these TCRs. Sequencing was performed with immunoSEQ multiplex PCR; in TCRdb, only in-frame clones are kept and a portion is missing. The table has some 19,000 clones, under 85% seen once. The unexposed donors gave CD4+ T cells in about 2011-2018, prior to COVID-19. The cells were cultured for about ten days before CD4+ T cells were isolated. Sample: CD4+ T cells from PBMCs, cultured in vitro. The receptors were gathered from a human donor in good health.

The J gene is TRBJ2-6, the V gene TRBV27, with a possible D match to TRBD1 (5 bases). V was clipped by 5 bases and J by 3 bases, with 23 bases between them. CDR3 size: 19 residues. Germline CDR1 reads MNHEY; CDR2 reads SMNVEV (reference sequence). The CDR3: CASSLKRQGVDSGANVLTF. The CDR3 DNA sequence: TGTGCCAGCAGTCTAAAACGGCAGGGTGTTGATAGTGGGGCCAACGTCCTGACTTTC.

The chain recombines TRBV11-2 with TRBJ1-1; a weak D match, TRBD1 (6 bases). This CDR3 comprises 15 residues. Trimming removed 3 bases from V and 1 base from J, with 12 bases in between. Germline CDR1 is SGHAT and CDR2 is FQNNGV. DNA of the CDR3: TGTGCCAGCAGCTTGTGGGGGCGGGGGAACACTGAAGCTTTCTTT. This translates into CASSLWGRGNTEAFF.

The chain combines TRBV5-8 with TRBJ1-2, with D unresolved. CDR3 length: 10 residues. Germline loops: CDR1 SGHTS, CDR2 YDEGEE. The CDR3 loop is CVTMNYGYTF. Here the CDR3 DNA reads TGTGTTACGATGAACTATGGCTACACCTTC.

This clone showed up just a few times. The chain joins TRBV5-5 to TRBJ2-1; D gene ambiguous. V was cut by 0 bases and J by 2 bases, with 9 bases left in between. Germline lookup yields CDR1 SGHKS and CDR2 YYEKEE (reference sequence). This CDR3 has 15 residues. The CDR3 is CASSLEGITYNEQFF. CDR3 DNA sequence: TGTGCCAGCAGCTTGGAGGGCATCACCTACAATGAGCAGTTCTTC.

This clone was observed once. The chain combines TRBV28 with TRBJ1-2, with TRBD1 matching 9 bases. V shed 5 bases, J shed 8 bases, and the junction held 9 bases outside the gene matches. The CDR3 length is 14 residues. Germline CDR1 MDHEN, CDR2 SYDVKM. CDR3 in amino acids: CASSTGGALNGYTF. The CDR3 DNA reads TGTGCCAGCAGTACAGGGGGCGCACTGAACGGCTACACCTTC.

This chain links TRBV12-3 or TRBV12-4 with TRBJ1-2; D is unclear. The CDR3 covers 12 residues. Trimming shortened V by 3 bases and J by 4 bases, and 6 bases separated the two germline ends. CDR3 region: CASSFGGYGYTF. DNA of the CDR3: TGTGCCAGCAGTTTTGGCGGCTATGGCTACACCTTC.

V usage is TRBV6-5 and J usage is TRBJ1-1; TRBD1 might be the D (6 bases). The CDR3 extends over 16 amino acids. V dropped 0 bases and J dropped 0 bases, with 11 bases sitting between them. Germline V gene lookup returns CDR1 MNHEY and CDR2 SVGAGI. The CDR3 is CASSYSSDRLNTEAFF. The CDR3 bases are TGTGCCAGCAGTTACTCTTCCGACAGGCTGAACACTGAAGCTTTCTTT.

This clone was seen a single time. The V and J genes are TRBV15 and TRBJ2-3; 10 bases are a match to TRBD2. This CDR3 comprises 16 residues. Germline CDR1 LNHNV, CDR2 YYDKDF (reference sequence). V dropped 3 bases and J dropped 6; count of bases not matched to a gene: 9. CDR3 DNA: TGTGCCACCAGCAGGACCGGGACTAGCGCTTCCGATACGCAGTATTTT. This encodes CATSRTGTSASDTQYF.

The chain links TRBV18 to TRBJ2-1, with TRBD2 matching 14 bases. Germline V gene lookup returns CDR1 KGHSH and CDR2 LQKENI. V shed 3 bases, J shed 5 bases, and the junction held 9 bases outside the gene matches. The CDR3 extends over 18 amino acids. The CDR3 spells CASSPPGLAGAPDNEQFF. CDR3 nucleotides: TGTGCCAGCTCACCCCCGGGACTAGCGGGAGCACCTGACAATGAGCAGTTCTTC.

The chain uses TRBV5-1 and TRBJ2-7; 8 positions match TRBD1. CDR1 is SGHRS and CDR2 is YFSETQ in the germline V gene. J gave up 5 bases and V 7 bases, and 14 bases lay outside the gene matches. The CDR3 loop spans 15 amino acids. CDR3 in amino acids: CASALHSQGGDEQYF. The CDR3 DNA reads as TGCGCCAGCGCCCTGCACTCACAGGGGGGTGACGAGCAGTACTTC.

In DNA, the CDR3 is TGTGCCAGCAGTCGTGAGGCGGGGGTTTTTTACAATGAGCAGTTCTTC. Its translation is CASSREAGVFYNEQFF. This chain links TRBV7-9 with TRBJ2-1; 7 bases line up with TRBD2. CDR1 SEHNR and CDR2 FQNEAQ come from the germline V gene (reference sequence). The length of the CDR3 is 16 residues. Unmatched junction bases numbered 12, after V lost 6 bases and J lost 4 bases.

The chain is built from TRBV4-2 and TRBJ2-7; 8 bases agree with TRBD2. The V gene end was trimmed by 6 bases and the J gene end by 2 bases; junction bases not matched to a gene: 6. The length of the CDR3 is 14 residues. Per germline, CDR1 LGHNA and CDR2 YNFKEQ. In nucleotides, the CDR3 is TGTGCCAGCAGTTACGGGACTAGAACCTACGAGCAGTACTTC. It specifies CASSYGTRTYEQYF.

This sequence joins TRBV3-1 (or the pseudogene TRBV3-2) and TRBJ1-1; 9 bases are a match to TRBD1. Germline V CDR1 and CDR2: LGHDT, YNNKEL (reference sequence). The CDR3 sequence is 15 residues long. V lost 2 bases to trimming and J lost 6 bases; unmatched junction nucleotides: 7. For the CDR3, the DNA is TGTGCCAGCAGCCAATGGGGACGACAGGGGGCTGAAGCTTTCTTT. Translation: CASSQWGRQGAEAFF.

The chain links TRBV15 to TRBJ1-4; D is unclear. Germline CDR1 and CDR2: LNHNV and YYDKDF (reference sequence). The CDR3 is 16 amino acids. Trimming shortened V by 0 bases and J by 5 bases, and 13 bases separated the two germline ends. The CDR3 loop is CATSRDLGQFNEKLFF. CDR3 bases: TGTGCCACCAGCAGAGATTTGGGTCAGTTCAATGAAAAACTGTTTTTT.

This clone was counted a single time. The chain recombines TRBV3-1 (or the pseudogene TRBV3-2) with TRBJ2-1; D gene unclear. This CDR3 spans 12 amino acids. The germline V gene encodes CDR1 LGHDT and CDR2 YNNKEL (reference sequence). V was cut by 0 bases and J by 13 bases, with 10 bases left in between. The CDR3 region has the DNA TGTGCCAGCAGCCAAGAAAAAAGGGTCCAGTTCTTC. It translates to CASSQEKRVQFF.

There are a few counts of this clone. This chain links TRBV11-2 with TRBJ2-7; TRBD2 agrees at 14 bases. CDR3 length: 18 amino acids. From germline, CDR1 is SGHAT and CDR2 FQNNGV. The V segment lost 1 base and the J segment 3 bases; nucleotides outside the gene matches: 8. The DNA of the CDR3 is TGTGCCAGCAGCTTAGGCCCGGGACTAGCGGGAGCCAGCTACGAGCAGTACTTC. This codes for CASSLGPGLAGASYEQYF.

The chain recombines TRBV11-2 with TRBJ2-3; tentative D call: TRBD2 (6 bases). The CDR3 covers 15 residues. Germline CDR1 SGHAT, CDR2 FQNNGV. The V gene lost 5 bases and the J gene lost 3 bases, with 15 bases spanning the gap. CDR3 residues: CASSADGLATDTQYF. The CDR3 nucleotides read TGTGCCAGCAGCGCCGACGGTCTAGCGACAGATACGCAGTATTTT.

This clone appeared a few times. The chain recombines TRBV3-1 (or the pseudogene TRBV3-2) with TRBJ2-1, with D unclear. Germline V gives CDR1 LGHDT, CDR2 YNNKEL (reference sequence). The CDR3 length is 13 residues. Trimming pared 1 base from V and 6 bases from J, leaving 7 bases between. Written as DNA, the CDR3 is TGTGCCAGCAGCCAAGGAGGAACCAATGAGCAGTTCTTC. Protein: CASSQGGTNEQFF.

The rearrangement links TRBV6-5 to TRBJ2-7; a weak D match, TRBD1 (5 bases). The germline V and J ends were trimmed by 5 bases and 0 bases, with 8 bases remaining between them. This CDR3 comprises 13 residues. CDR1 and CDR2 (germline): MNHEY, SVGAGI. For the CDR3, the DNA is TGTGCCAGCAGTATTGACAGCTCCTACGAGCAGTACTTC. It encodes CASSIDSSYEQYF.

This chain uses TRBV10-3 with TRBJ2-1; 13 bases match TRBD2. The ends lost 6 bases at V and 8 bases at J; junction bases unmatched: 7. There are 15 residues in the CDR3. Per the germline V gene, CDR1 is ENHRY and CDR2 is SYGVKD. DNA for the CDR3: TGTGCCATCAGGCCGGGACTAGCGGGATTAGATGAGCAGTTCTTC. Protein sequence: CAIRPGLAGLDEQFF.

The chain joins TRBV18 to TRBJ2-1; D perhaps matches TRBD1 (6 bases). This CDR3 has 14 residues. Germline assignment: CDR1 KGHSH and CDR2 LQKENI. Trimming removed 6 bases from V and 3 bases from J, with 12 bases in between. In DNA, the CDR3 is TGTGCCAGCTCTATCTGGACAGACTACAATGAGCAGTTCTTC. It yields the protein CASSIWTDYNEQFF.

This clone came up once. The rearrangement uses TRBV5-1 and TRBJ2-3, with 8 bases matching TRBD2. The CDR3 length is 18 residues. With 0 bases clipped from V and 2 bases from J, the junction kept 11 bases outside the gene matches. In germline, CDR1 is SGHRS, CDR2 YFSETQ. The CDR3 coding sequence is TGCGCCAGCAGCTTGGTCGGTAGCGGGGACTTTCCCACAGATACGCAGTATTTT. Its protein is CASSLVGSGDFPTDTQYF.

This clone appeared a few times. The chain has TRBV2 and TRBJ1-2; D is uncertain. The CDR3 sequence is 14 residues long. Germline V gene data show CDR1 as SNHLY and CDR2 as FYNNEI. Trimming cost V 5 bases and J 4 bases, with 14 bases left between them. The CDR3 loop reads CASSQRTFGYGYTF. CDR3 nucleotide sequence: TGTGCCAGCAGTCAAAGGACCTTCGGCTATGGCTACACCTTC. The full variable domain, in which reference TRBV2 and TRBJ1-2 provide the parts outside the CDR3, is EPEVTQTPSHQVTQMGQEVILRCVPISNHLYFYWYRQILGQKVEFLVSFYNNEISEKSEIFDDQFSVERPDGSNFTLKIRSTKLEDSAMYFCASSQRTFGYGYTFGSGTRLTVV.

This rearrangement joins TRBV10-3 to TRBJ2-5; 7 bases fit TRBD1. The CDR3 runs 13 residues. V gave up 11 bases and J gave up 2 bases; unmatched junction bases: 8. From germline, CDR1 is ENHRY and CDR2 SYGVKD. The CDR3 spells CAVGTELQETQYF. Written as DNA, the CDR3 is TGTGCCGTCGGGACAGAACTTCAAGAGACCCAGTACTTC.

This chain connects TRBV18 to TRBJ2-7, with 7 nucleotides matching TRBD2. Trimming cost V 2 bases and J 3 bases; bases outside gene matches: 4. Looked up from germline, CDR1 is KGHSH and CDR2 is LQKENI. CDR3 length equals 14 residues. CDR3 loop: CASSPMREIYEQYF. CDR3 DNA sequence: TGTGCCAGCTCACCAATGCGGGAGATCTACGAGCAGTACTTC.

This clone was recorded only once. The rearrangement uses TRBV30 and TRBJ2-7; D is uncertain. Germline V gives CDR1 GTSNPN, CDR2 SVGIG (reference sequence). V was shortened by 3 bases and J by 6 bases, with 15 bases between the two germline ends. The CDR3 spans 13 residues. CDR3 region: CAWSPDRVSEQYF. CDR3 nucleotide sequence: TGTGCCTGGAGCCCAGATAGGGTTTCCGAGCAGTACTTC.

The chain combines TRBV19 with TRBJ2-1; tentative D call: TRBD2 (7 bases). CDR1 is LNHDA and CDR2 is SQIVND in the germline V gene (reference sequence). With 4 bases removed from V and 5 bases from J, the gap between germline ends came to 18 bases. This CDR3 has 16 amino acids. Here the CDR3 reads CASSSRGGAEHNEQFF. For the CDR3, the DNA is TGTGCCAGTAGTAGTCGAGGGGGGGCTGAACACAATGAGCAGTTCTTC.

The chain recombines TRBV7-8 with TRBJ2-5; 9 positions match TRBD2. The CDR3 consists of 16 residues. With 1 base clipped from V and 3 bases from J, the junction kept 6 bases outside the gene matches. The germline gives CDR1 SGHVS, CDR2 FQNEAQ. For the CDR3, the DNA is TGTGCCAGCAGCTTAGGGGCTAGCGGGACCAAAGAGACCCAGTACTTC. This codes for CASSLGASGTKETQYF.

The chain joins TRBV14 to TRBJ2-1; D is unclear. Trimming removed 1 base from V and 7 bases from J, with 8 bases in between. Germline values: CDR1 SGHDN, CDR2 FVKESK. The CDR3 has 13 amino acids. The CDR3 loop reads CASSQVDLNEQFF. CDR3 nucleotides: TGTGCCAGCAGCCAAGTCGATCTGAATGAGCAGTTCTTC.

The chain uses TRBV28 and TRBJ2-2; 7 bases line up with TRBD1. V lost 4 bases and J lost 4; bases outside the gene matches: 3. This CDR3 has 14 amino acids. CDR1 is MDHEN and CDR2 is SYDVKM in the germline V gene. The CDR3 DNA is TGTGCCAGCAGTTCGGGACAGTTCACCGGGGAGCTGTTTTTT. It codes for CASSSGQFTGELFF.

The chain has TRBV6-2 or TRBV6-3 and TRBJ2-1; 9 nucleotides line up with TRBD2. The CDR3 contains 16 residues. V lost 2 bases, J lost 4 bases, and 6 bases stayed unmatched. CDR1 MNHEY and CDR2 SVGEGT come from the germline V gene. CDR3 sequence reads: CASSYMSSGVYNEQFF. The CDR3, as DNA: TGTGCCAGCAGTTACATGTCTAGCGGGGTATACAATGAGCAGTTCTTC.